This TCR beta chain was retrieved from a study of response to subunit inactivated influenza vaccine (dated by TCRdb to between 2018 and 2020). With regard to the full study: To follow how T cells responded to a trivalent subunit inactivated influenza vaccine, the researchers relied on deep quantitative profiling of the T cell receptor repertoire.

The library was produced with RT-PCR. The instrument given in TCRdb is Illumina HiSeq 2500. TCRdb's own reprocessing of the public reads used fastp at Q25 and MiXCR and kept productive beta chains. Each entry is one CDR3 protein sequence, shown with its most common DNA and genes. Present in this sample are 180,000 or so distinct CDR3 sequences, 9.5% to 15% of which were seen just once. The top ten clonotypes cover over 25% of the sample. This clonotype was counted between two and nine times. This receptor's antigen is unknown. No per-base quality is available; no much larger clone lies one base away. Taken from cysteine to phenylalanine, the CDR3 has 14 residues. The sequence is cut down to CDR3 DNA, 42 bases in frame from base 1. V loses 8 bases at its end and J loses 6 bases; junction bases beyond the gene matches: 10. What the research found in general, with its limitations: The authors suggested that each seasonal influenza vaccination may recruit only a limited number of new T cells.

These same data were also listed under a study on T cells expressing NK-cell markers. As the second study states: TCR beta cDNA libraries were prepared using 5'RACE template switching, which introduced a universal primer site and unique molecular identifiers. TCR beta-chain repertoires were profiled in sorted CD3+CD56+NKG2C+, CD3+CD56+NKG2C- and CD3+CD56-NKG2C+ T-cell subsets from about 8 donors. Seven of the eight sequenced donors were HCMV-seropositive and one was HCMV-seronegative. In several experiments an anti-gammadeltaTCR antibody was added to restrict sorting to alphabetaTCR-expressing T cells. For five or six donors, the dominant CD3+CD56+NKG2C+ clonotypes were among the top 10 CD8+ clonotypes and accounted for about 1.0-7.5% of CD8+ T cells. Those dominant clonotypes were again the most abundant among CD3+CD56-NKG2C+ cells in a few donors, at roughly 28.3-60.1%. It remained unclear whether the expanded NKG2C-expressing T cell clones were specific for HCMV antigens. All eight donors whose samples were sequenced were randomly selected healthy volunteers, three of them men and five women. To determine HCMV serostatus, a commercial ELISA kit was used to detect HCMV-specific IgG in serum. Peripheral blood mononuclear cells were isolated from blood by Ficoll density gradient centrifugation. Using Miltenyi isolation kits, CD4+ and CD8+ T cells were isolated from PBMC through magnetic immunoseparation. cDNA synthesis was primed from the TCR beta constant segment and was followed by two successive PCR amplification steps. The libraries were sequenced on Illumina HiSeq 2000/2500, MiSeq or NextSeq, producing 2 x 150 bp reads. Reads were demultiplexed and grouped by UMI with MIGEC, and clonotypes were assembled and quantified with MiTCR. To exclude erroneous sequences, only TCR cDNA sequences supported by at least two reads were retained. The tcR package was used for downstream repertoire analysis, and clonotypes were matched across fractions by CDR3 nucleotide sequence plus V segment. VDJmatch was used to annotate antigen specificity against VDJdb, with one amino acid substitution in CDR3 permitted.

The TCR comes from a man between 50 and 59 years old who received an inactivated influenza vaccine. Donor details come from another sample of the same person, matched by shared clones. The chain was built from TRBV12-3 or TRBV12-4 and TRBJ2-7, and 10 bases in between align with TRBD1. The sequenced sample was CD8+ T cells sorted from PBMCs, obtained less than 13 days after vaccination. The CDR3 here reads CASRTSGTGVEQYF. At the DNA level, the sequence is TGTGCCAGCCGCACCTCCGGGACAGGGGTCGAGCAGTACTTC.